Listed below are T cell receptor beta chains from one sample, sequenced in a study of blood T cell repertoires in COVID-19. Generated by immunoSEQ multiplex PCR, the TCRdb table keeps only in-frame clones and is missing some. The sample holds 410,000 or so clones; 89% are singletons and the top ten take around 1.5%. What was sequenced was peripheral blood. The receptors were sampled from a woman aged 40 to 50 with COVID-19, enrolled during active disease. Each CDR3 is given with its conserved first and last residue. A D gene is named only where the DNA matches it firmly. Expanded clones get a size class; other rows say once, few or many, or leave the size out.

j_call: TRBJ2-1; v_call: TRBV14; d_call: TRBD2; clone_size: .; cdr3_aa: CASSQGTSGAYNEQFF; cdr3_nt: TGTGCCAGCAGCCAAGGGACTAGCGGGGCCTACAATGAGCAGTTCTTC
j_call: TRBJ2-2; v_call: TRBV21-1; d_call: .; clone_size: once; cdr3_aa: CASSEGQGTGELFF; cdr3_nt: TGTGCCAGCAGCGAGGGACAGGGAACGGGGGAGCTGTTTTTT
j_call: TRBJ2-1; v_call: TRBV7-7; d_call: TRBD2; clone_size: .; cdr3_aa: CASSLAAREGTEQFF; cdr3_nt: TGTGCTAGCAGCTTAGCGGCCAGGGAGGGGACTGAGCAGTTCTTC
j_call: TRBJ2-7; v_call: TRBV13; d_call: TRBD2; clone_size: .; cdr3_aa: CASSSLGLAGTSYEQYF; cdr3_nt: TGTGCCAGCAGCTCATTAGGACTAGCGGGGACAAGCTACGAGCAGTACTTC
j_call: TRBJ2-5; v_call: TRBV7-6; d_call: TRBD2; clone_size: .; cdr3_aa: CASSLDPAGALQETQYF; cdr3_nt: TGTGCCAGCAGCTTAGACCCAGCGGGGGCCCTCCAAGAGACCCAGTACTTC
j_call: TRBJ1-1; v_call: TRBV28; d_call: TRBD1; clone_size: few; cdr3_aa: CASSPPLDRREAFF; cdr3_nt: TGTGCCAGCAGTCCTCCATTGGACAGGCGGGAAGCTTTCTTT
j_call: TRBJ2-1; v_call: TRBV9; d_call: .; clone_size: .; cdr3_aa: CASSVVGGGGNEQFF; cdr3_nt: TGTGCCAGCAGCGTAGTAGGTGGGGGAGGCAATGAGCAGTTCTTC
j_call: TRBJ1-4; v_call: TRBV7-8; d_call: TRBD1; clone_size: .; cdr3_aa: CASSLTGGHEKLFF; cdr3_nt: TGTGCCAGCAGCTTAACAGGGGGTCATGAAAAACTGTTTTTT
j_call: TRBJ2-3; v_call: TRBV9; d_call: TRBD2; clone_size: once; cdr3_aa: CASSPIWGGSTDTQYF; cdr3_nt: TGTGCCAGCAGCCCCATTTGGGGAGGGAGCACAGATACGCAGTATTTT
j_call: TRBJ1-5; v_call: TRBV27; d_call: TRBD1; clone_size: .; cdr3_aa: CASTSTGGSQPQHF; cdr3_nt: TGTGCCAGCACCTCAACAGGGGGAAGTCAGCCCCAGCATTTT
j_call: TRBJ2-2; v_call: TRBV10-2; d_call: .; clone_size: .; cdr3_aa: CASRRGGGELFF; cdr3_nt: TGCGCCAGCAGGAGGGGGGGCGGGGAGCTGTTTTTT
j_call: TRBJ1-5; v_call: TRBV7-2; d_call: .; clone_size: .; cdr3_aa: CASSLGSGLGNQPQHF; cdr3_nt: TGTGCCAGCAGCTTAGGGTCGGGATTAGGGAACCAGCCCCAGCATTTT
j_call: TRBJ1-2; v_call: TRBV28; d_call: .; clone_size: .; cdr3_aa: CASTVTGHGYTF; cdr3_nt: TGTGCCAGCACCGTGACGGGTCATGGCTACACCTTC
j_call: TRBJ2-1; v_call: TRBV2; d_call: TRBD2; clone_size: .; cdr3_aa: CASRILAGAVYEQFF; cdr3_nt: TGTGCCAGCAGGATCCTAGCGGGAGCGGTGTATGAGCAGTTCTTC
j_call: TRBJ1-1; v_call: TRBV14; d_call: .; clone_size: .; cdr3_aa: CASSQFGALGNTEAFF; cdr3_nt: TGTGCCAGCAGCCAATTTGGGGCCCTTGGGAACACTGAAGCTTTCTTT
j_call: TRBJ2-4; v_call: TRBV27; d_call: .; clone_size: once; cdr3_aa: CASRMTIELAKNIQYF; cdr3_nt: TGTGCCAGCAGGATGACTATTGAACTAGCCAAAAACATTCAGTACTTC
j_call: TRBJ1-1; v_call: TRBV18; d_call: TRBD1; clone_size: .; cdr3_aa: CASSTGTGMNTEAFF; cdr3_nt: TGTGCCAGCTCCACCGGGACAGGGATGAACACTGAAGCTTTCTTT
j_call: TRBJ1-1; v_call: TRBV30; d_call: .; clone_size: .; cdr3_aa: CACYRWQAFF; cdr3_nt: TGTGCCTGTTACAGGTGGCAAGCTTTCTTT
j_call: TRBJ1-1; v_call: TRBV28; d_call: .; clone_size: .; cdr3_aa: CASGWGLGTEAFF; cdr3_nt: TGTGCCAGCGGTTGGGGGCTTGGCACTGAAGCTTTCTTT
j_call: TRBJ2-1; v_call: TRBV7-9; d_call: TRBD1; clone_size: .; cdr3_aa: CASSFFRDRGGNEQFF; cdr3_nt: TGTGCCAGCAGCTTTTTCCGGGACAGGGGTGGAAATGAGCAGTTCTTC
j_call: TRBJ2-5; v_call: TRBV12-3/TRBV12-4; d_call: .; clone_size: .; cdr3_aa: CASSREWETQYF; cdr3_nt: TGTGCCAGCAGCCGGGAATGGGAGACCCAGTACTTC
j_call: TRBJ1-5; v_call: TRBV6-2/TRBV6-3; d_call: TRBD1; clone_size: few; cdr3_aa: CASSWTGALDQPQHF; cdr3_nt: TGTGCCAGCAGTTGGACAGGGGCATTGGATCAGCCCCAGCATTTT
j_call: TRBJ1-2; v_call: TRBV9; d_call: TRBD1; clone_size: .; cdr3_aa: CASSANTGGSGYTF; cdr3_nt: TGTGCCAGCAGCGCTAATACAGGGGGAAGTGGCTACACCTTC
j_call: TRBJ2-3; v_call: TRBV4-1; d_call: .; clone_size: .; cdr3_aa: CASSQDRGPTPDTQYF; cdr3_nt: TGCGCCAGCAGCCAAGATAGAGGGCCCACACCAGATACGCAGTATTTT
j_call: TRBJ1-5; v_call: TRBV9; d_call: .; clone_size: .; cdr3_aa: CASSRGSNQPQHF; cdr3_nt: TGTGCCAGCAGCAGGGGGAGCAATCAGCCCCAGCATTTT
j_call: TRBJ1-5; v_call: TRBV2; d_call: .; clone_size: .; cdr3_aa: CASSSGYNQPQHF; cdr3_nt: TGTGCCAGCAGCTCAGGGTACAATCAGCCCCAGCATTTT
j_call: TRBJ2-1; v_call: TRBV18; d_call: TRBD2; clone_size: .; cdr3_aa: CASSQDHGLAGVSNEQFF; cdr3_nt: TGTGCCAGCTCACAGGACCATGGACTAGCGGGAGTCTCAAATGAGCAGTTCTTC
j_call: TRBJ2-1; v_call: TRBV18; d_call: .; clone_size: few; cdr3_aa: CASSRQGGPTFNEQFF; cdr3_nt: TGTGCCAGCTCACGACAAGGGGGACCGACCTTCAATGAGCAGTTCTTC
j_call: TRBJ1-1; v_call: TRBV29-1; d_call: .; clone_size: .; cdr3_aa: CSARENTEAFF; cdr3_nt: TGCAGCGCCAGGGAGAACACTGAAGCTTTCTTT
j_call: TRBJ1-1; v_call: TRBV5-4; d_call: .; clone_size: once; cdr3_aa: CASSRTANTEAFF; cdr3_nt: TGTGCCAGCAGCCGGACAGCGAACACTGAAGCTTTCTTT
j_call: TRBJ2-7; v_call: TRBV27; d_call: TRBD2; clone_size: .; cdr3_aa: CASSRGGSISYEQYF; cdr3_nt: TGTGCCAGCAGCCGGGGGGGATCAATCTCCTACGAGCAGTACTTC
j_call: TRBJ1-1; v_call: TRBV28; d_call: .; clone_size: .; cdr3_aa: CASSLLPRETEAFF; cdr3_nt: TGTGCCAGCAGTTTATTACCAAGAGAAACTGAAGCTTTCTTT
j_call: TRBJ2-3; v_call: TRBV10-2; d_call: TRBD1; clone_size: .; cdr3_aa: CASTAGTGAGTDTQYF; cdr3_nt: TGCGCCAGCACCGCCGGGACAGGGGCCGGCACAGATACGCAGTATTTT
j_call: TRBJ1-2; v_call: TRBV5-1; d_call: .; clone_size: .; cdr3_aa: CASSVPGNYGYTF; cdr3_nt: TGCGCCAGCAGTGTACCGGGTAACTATGGCTACACCTTC
j_call: TRBJ2-7; v_call: TRBV7-2; d_call: .; clone_size: .; cdr3_aa: CASSVYGGAGSYEQYF; cdr3_nt: TGTGCCAGCAGCGTCTATGGGGGGGCGGGATCCTACGAGCAGTACTTC
j_call: TRBJ2-7; v_call: TRBV6-2/TRBV6-3; d_call: TRBD2; clone_size: .; cdr3_aa: CASSYGLAGGYEQYF; cdr3_nt: TGTGCCAGCAGTTACGGGCTAGCGGGAGGCTACGAGCAGTACTTC
j_call: TRBJ1-5; v_call: TRBV7-8; d_call: .; clone_size: .; cdr3_aa: CASSLGTSLQNQPQHF; cdr3_nt: TGTGCCAGCAGCTTAGGGACAAGCCTTCAGAATCAGCCCCAGCATTTT
j_call: TRBJ1-5; v_call: TRBV27; d_call: TRBD1; clone_size: .; cdr3_aa: CASSFGTGRVQPQHF; cdr3_nt: TGTGCCAGCAGTTTCGGGACAGGGCGAGTTCAGCCCCAGCATTTT
j_call: TRBJ1-5; v_call: TRBV28; d_call: .; clone_size: few; cdr3_aa: CASRSRLHGNQPQHF; cdr3_nt: TGTGCCAGCAGGTCCAGACTCCATGGCAATCAGCCCCAGCATTTT
j_call: TRBJ2-3; v_call: TRBV19; d_call: TRBD1; clone_size: .; cdr3_aa: CASSPGQGTDTQYF; cdr3_nt: TGTGCCAGTAGTCCGGGACAGGGCACAGATACGCAGTATTTT
j_call: TRBJ2-2; v_call: TRBV28; d_call: TRBD1; clone_size: .; cdr3_aa: CASSLGWGQGTGELFF; cdr3_nt: TGTGCCAGCAGCTTGGGGTGGGGACAGGGCACCGGGGAGCTGTTTTTT
j_call: TRBJ2-2; v_call: TRBV15; d_call: .; clone_size: .; cdr3_aa: CATSRGTAGELFF; cdr3_nt: TGTGCCACCAGCAGAGGGACAGCCGGGGAGCTGTTTTTT
j_call: TRBJ2-7; v_call: TRBV27; d_call: .; clone_size: .; cdr3_aa: CASSLSARRQVKYSSYEQYF; cdr3_nt: TGTGCCAGCAGTTTATCGGCGAGAAGACAGGTCAAGTATAGCTCCTACGAGCAGTACTTC
j_call: TRBJ1-5; v_call: TRBV4-1; d_call: .; clone_size: .; cdr3_aa: CASSQLMAVAQHF; cdr3_nt: TGCGCCAGCAGCCAACTGATGGCGGTAGCCCAGCATTTT
j_call: TRBJ1-5; v_call: TRBV29-1; d_call: TRBD1; clone_size: .; cdr3_aa: CSVRDRGGGQPQHF; cdr3_nt: TGCAGCGTTCGGGACAGGGGCGGGGGTCAGCCCCAGCATTTT
j_call: TRBJ1-6; v_call: TRBV6-5; d_call: .; clone_size: .; cdr3_aa: CASSSPSRNSPLHF; cdr3_nt: TGTGCCAGCAGTTCTCCCTCTCGGAATTCACCCCTCCACTTT
j_call: TRBJ2-3; v_call: TRBV27; d_call: .; clone_size: .; cdr3_aa: CASSLPNTDTQYF; cdr3_nt: TGTGCCAGCAGTTTACCCAACACAGATACGCAGTATTTT
j_call: TRBJ2-1; v_call: TRBV9; d_call: TRBD2; clone_size: .; cdr3_aa: CASSVGAGLAGGTEQFF; cdr3_nt: TGTGCCAGCAGCGTAGGCGCAGGACTAGCGGGAGGCACTGAGCAGTTCTTC
j_call: TRBJ2-3; v_call: TRBV21-1; d_call: .; clone_size: .; cdr3_aa: CASSKAGGCTDTQYF; cdr3_nt: TGTGCCAGCAGCAAAGCAGGGGGCTGCACAGATACGCAGTATTTT
j_call: TRBJ1-1; v_call: TRBV30; d_call: .; clone_size: .; cdr3_aa: CAWTRGTEAFF; cdr3_nt: TGTGCCTGGACTCGAGGAACTGAAGCTTTCTTT
j_call: TRBJ2-7; v_call: TRBV30; d_call: .; clone_size: once; cdr3_aa: CAWSFDGGEQYF; cdr3_nt: TGTGCCTGGAGTTTCGACGGGGGCGAGCAGTACTTC
j_call: TRBJ1-2; v_call: TRBV11-2; d_call: TRBD1; clone_size: .; cdr3_aa: CASSPPGQGRSGYTF; cdr3_nt: TGTGCCAGCAGCCCGCCGGGACAGGGAAGGAGTGGCTACACCTTC
j_call: TRBJ2-7; v_call: TRBV10-3; d_call: TRBD1; clone_size: .; cdr3_aa: CALGQGAGEQYF; cdr3_nt: TGTGCCCTTGGACAGGGGGCAGGAGAGCAGTACTTC
j_call: TRBJ2-1; v_call: TRBV5-6; d_call: .; clone_size: .; cdr3_aa: CAYSWAGGWNEQFF; cdr3_nt: TGTGCCTACTCGTGGGCAGGGGGGTGGAATGAGCAGTTCTTC
j_call: TRBJ1-4; v_call: TRBV30; d_call: TRBD1; clone_size: .; cdr3_aa: CAGRDRDEKLFF; cdr3_nt: TGTGCCGGCCGGGACAGGGACGAAAAACTGTTTTTT
j_call: TRBJ2-7; v_call: TRBV11-3; d_call: TRBD1; clone_size: .; cdr3_aa: CASSRTGGSYEQYF; cdr3_nt: TGTGCCAGCAGCCGAACAGGGGGGTCCTACGAGCAGTACTTC
j_call: TRBJ2-1; v_call: TRBV27; d_call: .; clone_size: once; cdr3_aa: CASSLSVSSYNEQFF; cdr3_nt: TGTGCCAGCAGTCTCTCAGTAAGCTCCTACAATGAGCAGTTCTTC
j_call: TRBJ2-1; v_call: TRBV28; d_call: TRBD2; clone_size: .; cdr3_aa: CASRLSGRRNEQFF; cdr3_nt: TGTGCCAGCAGATTAAGCGGGAGACGGAATGAGCAGTTCTTC
j_call: TRBJ1-2; v_call: TRBV20-1; d_call: .; clone_size: .; cdr3_aa: CSARGGGYTF; cdr3_nt: TGCAGTGCCCGGGGAGGTGGCTACACCTTC